A selection of T cell receptor beta chains follows, all from one sample in a study of control samples from healthy donors and cancer patients. The protocol was immunoSEQ multiplex PCR, while the TCRdb copy is restricted to in-frame clones and leaves out a portion. The repertoire holds 130,000 or so clones, with about nine tenths as singletons. Specimen: PBMCs. The receptors stem from a man between 45 and 60 years old with head and neck cancer. Each CDR3 is given with its conserved first and last residue. Each record gives: J gene, D gene, clone size, V gene, CDR3 DNA, CDR3 protein. The D gene is left open where the match is weak. Only some rows state a clone size, as once, few, many or a class for expanded clones.

J gene: TRBJ2-7
D gene: NA
clone size: NA
V gene: TRBV4-1
CDR3 DNA: TGCGCCAGCAGCCAAGGAACCCGGGAACACTACGAGCAGTACTTC
CDR3 protein: CASSQGTREHYEQYF

J gene: TRBJ2-1
D gene: NA
clone size: NA
V gene: TRBV5-1
CDR3 DNA: TGCGCCAGCAGCGATAACCCTAACGCCTACAATGAGCAGTTCTTC
CDR3 protein: CASSDNPNAYNEQFF

J gene: TRBJ1-5
D gene: NA
clone size: NA
V gene: TRBV2
CDR3 DNA: TGTGCCAGCAGTGAACAGAGCTTCAATCAGCCCCAGCATTTT
CDR3 protein: CASSEQSFNQPQHF

J gene: TRBJ2-6
D gene: NA
clone size: NA
V gene: TRBV27
CDR3 DNA: TGTGCCAGCAGTTTATCAGACAGACTCTCTGGGGCCAACGTCCTGACTTTC
CDR3 protein: CASSLSDRLSGANVLTF

J gene: TRBJ2-3
D gene: NA
clone size: NA
V gene: TRBV6-6
CDR3 DNA: TGTGCCAGCAGTCTCTCCTCGGGCCCTTTTTCCACAGATACGCAGTATTTT
CDR3 protein: CASSLSSGPFSTDTQYF

J gene: TRBJ2-1
D gene: NA
clone size: NA
V gene: TRBV5-4
CDR3 DNA: TGTGCCAGCAGCTTGGTAGGTAGGTCGCGCAATGAGCAGTTCTTC
CDR3 protein: CASSLVGRSRNEQFF

J gene: TRBJ1-2
D gene: NA
clone size: NA
V gene: TRBV5-4
CDR3 DNA: TGTGCCAGCAGCTTGGTAGGGAACTATGGCTACACCTTC
CDR3 protein: CASSLVGNYGYTF

J gene: TRBJ2-1
D gene: NA
clone size: NA
V gene: TRBV27
CDR3 DNA: TGTGCCAGCAGTTTACGCTCCTACAATGAGCAGTTCTTC
CDR3 protein: CASSLRSYNEQFF

J gene: TRBJ1-5
D gene: TRBD1
clone size: NA
V gene: TRBV2
CDR3 DNA: TGTGCCAGCAGTCCCCGGGACAGGGATCAGCCCCAGCATTTT
CDR3 protein: CASSPRDRDQPQHF

J gene: TRBJ2-7
D gene: NA
clone size: NA
V gene: TRBV27
CDR3 DNA: TGTGCCAGCAGAGCTAGGACGTTCGAAGGCTACGAGCAGTACTTC
CDR3 protein: CASRARTFEGYEQYF

J gene: TRBJ2-7
D gene: TRBD2
clone size: NA
V gene: TRBV28
CDR3 DNA: TGTGCCAGCAGTGCCCCTCTGAGGGCTAGCGGTTACGAGCAGTACTTC
CDR3 protein: CASSAPLRASGYEQYF

J gene: TRBJ2-1
D gene: NA
clone size: NA
V gene: TRBV18
CDR3 DNA: TGTGCCAGCTCACCCCCAGGGATGTACAATGAGCAGTTCTTC
CDR3 protein: CASSPPGMYNEQFF

J gene: TRBJ2-4
D gene: NA
clone size: NA
V gene: TRBV28
CDR3 DNA: TGTGCCAGCAGCACCACTCCTTTAGGGGTTCAGTACTTC
CDR3 protein: CASSTTPLGVQYF

J gene: TRBJ2-7
D gene: TRBD1
clone size: once
V gene: TRBV5-1
CDR3 DNA: TGCGCCAGCAGTTTGTTGGGGACAGCAAGCTACGAGCAGTACTTC
CDR3 protein: CASSLLGTASYEQYF

J gene: TRBJ1-5
D gene: NA
clone size: NA
V gene: TRBV5-5
CDR3 DNA: TGTGCCAGCAGCTTGGTGGGTATTAGCAATCAGCCCCAGCATTTT
CDR3 protein: CASSLVGISNQPQHF

J gene: TRBJ2-2
D gene: NA
clone size: NA
V gene: TRBV5-1
CDR3 DNA: TGCGCCAGCAGCCAGCAAAGCTACACCGGGGAGCTGTTTTTT
CDR3 protein: CASSQQSYTGELFF

J gene: TRBJ2-2
D gene: TRBD1
clone size: NA
V gene: TRBV18
CDR3 DNA: TGTGCCAGCTCACCACCGTCAACAGGGGTTGCCGGGGAGCTGTTTTTT
CDR3 protein: CASSPPSTGVAGELFF

J gene: TRBJ2-1
D gene: NA
clone size: NA
V gene: TRBV11-1
CDR3 DNA: TGTGCCAGCAGCTTACCCGGGACTCTTTACAATGAGCAGTTCTTC
CDR3 protein: CASSLPGTLYNEQFF

J gene: TRBJ2-3
D gene: NA
clone size: NA
V gene: TRBV19
CDR3 DNA: TGTGCCAGTAAGACAGTGTCTAGCACAGATACGCAGTATTTT
CDR3 protein: CASKTVSSTDTQYF

J gene: TRBJ2-7
D gene: NA
clone size: NA
V gene: TRBV9
CDR3 DNA: TGTGCCAGCAGCGTAGCGGGAGAGAACGAGCAGTACTTC
CDR3 protein: CASSVAGENEQYF

J gene: TRBJ2-7
D gene: NA
clone size: NA
V gene: TRBV12-3/TRBV12-4
CDR3 DNA: TGTGCCAGCAGTACCCAGAACAGCTACGAGCAGTACTTC
CDR3 protein: CASSTQNSYEQYF

J gene: TRBJ1-3
D gene: NA
clone size: NA
V gene: TRBV13
CDR3 DNA: TGTGCCAGCAGCCCACAGAGGCGGGGGACCAACTCTGGAAACACCATATATTTT
CDR3 protein: CASSPQRRGTNSGNTIYF

J gene: TRBJ2-5
D gene: NA
clone size: NA
V gene: TRBV11-2
CDR3 DNA: TGTGCCAGCAGCTCCCTCGTTGAGACCCAGTACTTC
CDR3 protein: CASSSLVETQYF

J gene: TRBJ1-1
D gene: NA
clone size: NA
V gene: TRBV7-2
CDR3 DNA: TGTGCCAGCAGCCCTCGACCCGGCCGGACTGAAGCTTTCTTT
CDR3 protein: CASSPRPGRTEAFF

J gene: TRBJ2-7
D gene: NA
clone size: NA
V gene: TRBV15
CDR3 DNA: TGTGCCACCTCCCCGGGGCGGCCCTCCTACGAGCAGTACTTC
CDR3 protein: CATSPGRPSYEQYF

J gene: TRBJ2-1
D gene: TRBD2
clone size: NA
V gene: TRBV5-5
CDR3 DNA: TGTGCCAGCAGCTTGGAAGGCGGGGGTTACAATGAGCAGTTCTTC
CDR3 protein: CASSLEGGGYNEQFF

J gene: TRBJ2-7
D gene: NA
clone size: NA
V gene: TRBV27
CDR3 DNA: TGTGCCAGCAGCACTTCGGCCGGGGAACAAACTAGACCCCCCTACGAGCAGTACTTC
CDR3 protein: CASSTSAGEQTRPPYEQYF

J gene: TRBJ2-7
D gene: NA
clone size: NA
V gene: TRBV5-1
CDR3 DNA: TGCGCCAGCAGCCCGGGCACAAATGGGAACGAGCAGTACTTC
CDR3 protein: CASSPGTNGNEQYF

J gene: TRBJ2-5
D gene: NA
clone size: NA
V gene: TRBV5-4
CDR3 DNA: TGTGCCAGCAGCTCCGACAGATCGGAGACCCAGTACTTC
CDR3 protein: CASSSDRSETQYF

J gene: TRBJ1-6
D gene: NA
clone size: NA
V gene: TRBV28
CDR3 DNA: TGTGCCATCCAATCCAGTGACAGTAGCTCCTATAATTCACCCCTCCACTTT
CDR3 protein: CAIQSSDSSSYNSPLHF

J gene: TRBJ2-1
D gene: NA
clone size: NA
V gene: TRBV7-3
CDR3 DNA: TGTGCCAGCAGCTTACAGCAGGGTAGGGGTGAGCAGTTCTTC
CDR3 protein: CASSLQQGRGEQFF

J gene: TRBJ1-6
D gene: NA
clone size: NA
V gene: TRBV6-2/TRBV6-3
CDR3 DNA: TGTGCCAGCAGCCCCTCCCGGACGGGCGGCAATTCACCCCTCCACTTT
CDR3 protein: CASSPSRTGGNSPLHF

J gene: TRBJ1-5
D gene: NA
clone size: NA
V gene: TRBV21-1
CDR3 DNA: TGTGCCAGCAGCAAACTAGGCAATCAGCCCCAGCATTTT
CDR3 protein: CASSKLGNQPQHF

J gene: TRBJ2-7
D gene: TRBD2
clone size: NA
V gene: TRBV6-5
CDR3 DNA: TGTGCCAGCAGTCCGGGACTAGCGGGAGGGAAGCAGTACTTC
CDR3 protein: CASSPGLAGGKQYF

J gene: TRBJ2-3
D gene: NA
clone size: once
V gene: TRBV7-9
CDR3 DNA: TGTGCCAGCAGCTTTACGGGGACCCTCACAGATACGCAGTATTTT
CDR3 protein: CASSFTGTLTDTQYF

J gene: TRBJ2-5
D gene: NA
clone size: NA
V gene: TRBV24-1
CDR3 DNA: TGTGCCACCAGTGATTTTGGGGGCGGGGAGACCCAGTACTTC
CDR3 protein: CATSDFGGGETQYF

J gene: TRBJ2-7
D gene: TRBD2
clone size: NA
V gene: TRBV9
CDR3 DNA: TGTGCCAGCAGCCCCGGGACTAGCGGCTACTACGAGCAGTACTTC
CDR3 protein: CASSPGTSGYYEQYF

J gene: TRBJ2-1
D gene: NA
clone size: NA
V gene: TRBV10-3
CDR3 DNA: TGTGCCATCAGCGCAAGCCAACGCAATGAGCAGTTCTTC
CDR3 protein: CAISASQRNEQFF

J gene: TRBJ1-5
D gene: TRBD1
clone size: NA
V gene: TRBV5-1
CDR3 DNA: TGCGCCAGCAGCTTGGTACCACCGGGACAGGGGAATCAGCCCCAGCATTTT
CDR3 protein: CASSLVPPGQGNQPQHF

J gene: TRBJ2-1
D gene: TRBD2
clone size: NA
V gene: TRBV6-5
CDR3 DNA: TGTGCCAGCAGTTACTCCAGTAGCGGGGGGGCCATTGAGCAGTTCTTC
CDR3 protein: CASSYSSSGGAIEQFF

J gene: TRBJ2-7
D gene: TRBD2
clone size: NA
V gene: TRBV5-6
CDR3 DNA: TGTGCCAGCAGCTTAAGCAGCGGGAGGGCCGTATACGAGCAGTACTTC
CDR3 protein: CASSLSSGRAVYEQYF

J gene: TRBJ1-4
D gene: NA
clone size: NA
V gene: TRBV6-1
CDR3 DNA: TGTGCCAGCAGTGAAGGGGGCGCAGCTGAAAAACTGTTTTTT
CDR3 protein: CASSEGGAAEKLFF

J gene: TRBJ1-5
D gene: NA
clone size: medium-sized
V gene: TRBV9
CDR3 DNA: TGTGCCAGCAGCGTAGGCGTAGGGATCAATCAGCCCCAGCATTTT
CDR3 protein: CASSVGVGINQPQHF

J gene: TRBJ2-7
D gene: NA
clone size: NA
V gene: TRBV19
CDR3 DNA: TGTGCCAGTAGTATTACAGGTACCTACGAGCAGTACTTC
CDR3 protein: CASSITGTYEQYF

J gene: TRBJ2-2
D gene: TRBD1
clone size: NA
V gene: TRBV10-3
CDR3 DNA: TGTGCCATCAGTGAATACCGGTACGAGACAGGGGGTTTACTGAACACCGGGGAGCTGTTTTTT
CDR3 protein: CAISEYRYETGGLLNTGELFF

J gene: TRBJ1-1
D gene: NA
clone size: NA
V gene: TRBV6-6
CDR3 DNA: TGTGCCAGCAGTCGGAGGGACAAGAACACTGAAGCTTTCTTT
CDR3 protein: CASSRRDKNTEAFF

J gene: TRBJ1-6
D gene: NA
clone size: NA
V gene: TRBV7-9
CDR3 DNA: TGTGCCAGCAGCTTAGAAAATTCACCCCTCCACTTT
CDR3 protein: CASSLENSPLHF

J gene: TRBJ1-3
D gene: NA
clone size: few
V gene: TRBV6-6
CDR3 DNA: TGTGCCAGCAGCCCCCGGGGGGCAGACCCTGGAAACACCATATATTTT
CDR3 protein: CASSPRGADPGNTIYF

J gene: TRBJ1-5
D gene: NA
clone size: NA
V gene: TRBV15
CDR3 DNA: TGTGCCACCAGCAGAAATCGGGAAGGTGGAAGTCAGCCCCAGCATTTT
CDR3 protein: CATSRNREGGSQPQHF

J gene: TRBJ2-1
D gene: TRBD2
clone size: NA
V gene: TRBV5-1
CDR3 DNA: TGCGCCAGCAGCTTGGGGACTAGCGGGAGGTCAAGGATCAATGAGCAGTTCTTC
CDR3 protein: CASSLGTSGRSRINEQFF

J gene: TRBJ1-1
D gene: NA
clone size: few
V gene: TRBV19
CDR3 DNA: TGTGCCAGTATCAAGGGCGGGGTGAGAGACACTGAAGCTTTCTTT
CDR3 protein: CASIKGGVRDTEAFF

J gene: TRBJ2-1
D gene: NA
clone size: NA
V gene: TRBV14
CDR3 DNA: TGTGCCAGCAGCCAAGTGGGGCCCTCCTACAATGAGCAGTTCTTC
CDR3 protein: CASSQVGPSYNEQFF

J gene: TRBJ2-5
D gene: TRBD2
clone size: NA
V gene: TRBV2
CDR3 DNA: TGTGCCAGCAGTGAGCTAGCGGGAGGGCGGGGGCTAAGGACCCAGTACTTC
CDR3 protein: CASSELAGGRGLRTQYF

J gene: TRBJ2-1
D gene: NA
clone size: NA
V gene: TRBV18
CDR3 DNA: TGTGCCAGCTCACCACTCCAGGGTAATGAGCAGTTCTTC
CDR3 protein: CASSPLQGNEQFF

J gene: TRBJ2-7
D gene: TRBD1
clone size: NA
V gene: TRBV18
CDR3 DNA: TGTGCCAGCTCACTGACAGGGTCCTACGAGCAGTACTTC
CDR3 protein: CASSLTGSYEQYF

J gene: TRBJ2-5
D gene: NA
clone size: NA
V gene: TRBV15
CDR3 DNA: TGTGCCACCAGCACCTTGATCCCGGAGGCTAAAGAGACCCAGTACTTC
CDR3 protein: CATSTLIPEAKETQYF

J gene: TRBJ2-4
D gene: NA
clone size: NA
V gene: TRBV19
CDR3 DNA: TGTGCCAGTAGTATAGACCCACCGGGCCGAGGCAAAAACATTCAGTACTTC
CDR3 protein: CASSIDPPGRGKNIQYF